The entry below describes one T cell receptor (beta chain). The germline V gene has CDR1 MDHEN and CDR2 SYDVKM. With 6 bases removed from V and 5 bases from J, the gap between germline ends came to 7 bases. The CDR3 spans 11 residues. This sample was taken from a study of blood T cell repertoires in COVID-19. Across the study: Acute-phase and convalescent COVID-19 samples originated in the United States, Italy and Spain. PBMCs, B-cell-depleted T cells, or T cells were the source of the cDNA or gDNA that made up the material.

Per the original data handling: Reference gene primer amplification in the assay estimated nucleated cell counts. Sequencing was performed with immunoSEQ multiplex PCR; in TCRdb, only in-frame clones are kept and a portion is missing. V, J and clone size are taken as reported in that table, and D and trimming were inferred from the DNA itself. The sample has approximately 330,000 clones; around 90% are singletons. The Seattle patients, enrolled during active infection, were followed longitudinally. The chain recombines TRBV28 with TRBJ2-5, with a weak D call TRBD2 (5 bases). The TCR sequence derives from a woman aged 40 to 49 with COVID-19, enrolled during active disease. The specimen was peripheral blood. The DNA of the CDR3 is TGTGCCAGCAGCCGAGGGGAGACCCAGTACTTC. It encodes CASSRGETQYF.